The 11 T cell receptor beta chains below all came from one sample that was sequenced in a study of shared clonotypes between healthy human individuals (dated by TCRdb to the early 2020s). CD8 naive samples were obtained by positive selection for CCR7 among CD45RO-negative cells, yielding a CD45RA+CCR7+ population from which TemRA cells were excluded. Library creation used the immunoSEQ multiplex PCR assay. The clones in this table, taken by TCRdb from immuneACCESS, are in-frame only. Not every clone is retained; where verified, under half of the shortfall comes from an unresolved V gene, and the cause of the rest is unknown. Across this sample there are 800,000 or so clones, with about 97% seen only once. In total, the top ten clones hold around 0.21% of the sample. Material for sequencing was naive CD8+ T cells sorted from blood. The cell subset or site label, read with the paper, signifies: CD45RA+CCR7+. The receptors come from a man aged 25-40 years in good health.

The gene calls are TRBV9 and TRBJ2-7; D gene ambiguous. CDR1 and CDR2 from the germline V gene are SGDLS and YYNGEE. With 0 bases removed from V and 2 bases from J, the gap between germline ends came to 9 bases. The CDR3 spans 14 residues. In DNA form, the CDR3 reads TGTGCCAGCAGCGTAGAGAATTGGGCCTACGAGCAGTACTTC. It yields the protein CASSVENWAYEQYF.

This clone showed up just once. J is TRBJ1-2 and V is TRBV23-1, with D possibly TRBD1 on 6 matching bases. Being an ORF, TRBV23-1 has a function that is uncertain. The CDR3 extends over 15 amino acids. Between the trimmed V and J ends, which lost 8 bases and 5 bases, there was a span of 21 bases. The DNA for the CDR3 is TGCGCCAGCTTACCCCCCGGTGGACAGAGATATGGCTACACCTTC. It yields the protein CASLPPGGQRYGYTF.

This rearrangement joins TRBV27 to TRBJ2-1, with D unclear. Germline assignment: CDR1 MNHEY and CDR2 SMNVEV (reference sequence). The CDR3 runs to 15 residues. V lost 5 bases to trimming and J lost 0 bases, with 11 bases between them. The CDR3 here is CASSPQTSSYNEQFF. As DNA, the CDR3 is TGTGCCAGCAGTCCGCAGACAAGCTCCTACAATGAGCAGTTCTTC.

The V and J genes are TRBV28 and TRBJ1-5, with 8 bases identical to TRBD1. The J segment lost 9 bases and the V segment lost 8 bases, leaving 15 bases of the junction unmatched. Germline V lookup: CDR1 MDHEN, CDR2 SYDVKM. The CDR3 is 15 residues long. The DNA of the CDR3 is TGTGCCAGCCTAAGTGCCAGGGGGCTTGGTCGGCCCCAGCATTTT. Encoded protein: CASLSARGLGRPQHF.

With regard to this clone: This sample includes further DNA sequences coding for the same CDR3. The chain carries TRBV7-8 and TRBJ2-3; D is perhaps TRBD2 (5 bases). CDR1 and CDR2 from the germline V gene are SGHVS and FQNEAQ. The V end was cut by 6 bases, the J end by 1 base, with 8 bases between. The CDR3 is made up of 13 amino acids. CDR3 in amino acids: CASSSGGTDTQYF. In nucleotides, the CDR3 is TGTGCCAGCAGTTCCGGGGGCACAGATACGCAGTATTTT.

This chain joins TRBV7-9 and TRBJ1-1; unclear D gene. The V gene lost 3 bases and the J gene lost 2 bases, with 10 bases spanning the gap. The germline V gene encodes CDR1 SEHNR and CDR2 FQNEAQ (reference sequence). CDR3 length: 14 residues. The CDR3 DNA reads TGTGCCAGCAGCTTCATCCTTTCAAACACTGAAGCTTTCTTT. Encoded protein: CASSFILSNTEAFF.

The chain combines TRBV10-1 with TRBJ1-1; no firm D call. V was pared by 0 bases and J by 0 bases, with 8 bases between. The CDR3 extends over 15 amino acids. Germline CDR1 is WNHNN and CDR2 is SYGVQD (reference sequence). DNA of the CDR3: TGCGCCAGCAGTGAGTCCACCGGGATGAACACTGAAGCTTTCTTT. Translation: CASSESTGMNTEAFF.

The V gene is TRBV9, the J gene TRBJ1-5, with 7 bases that match TRBD1. V lost 3 bases, J lost 4 bases, and 4 bases stayed unmatched. Germline V gene lookup returns CDR1 SGDLS and CDR2 YYNGEE. This CDR3 comprises 14 residues. The CDR3 region is CASSATGSNQPQHF. Written as DNA, the CDR3 is TGTGCCAGCAGCGCGACAGGGAGTAATCAGCCCCAGCATTTT.

The J gene is TRBJ2-7, the V gene TRBV6-6, with 7 bases aligning to TRBD2. The CDR3 totals 14 residues. Germline trimming cut 6 bases from V and 3 bases from J; bases unmatched to any gene: 8. Germline CDR1 and CDR2: MNHNY and SVGAGI (reference sequence). The CDR3, as DNA: TGTGCCAGCAGAAGTGCGGGGGATGGCTACGAGCAGTACTTC. Protein: CASRSAGDGYEQYF.

The genes are TRBV28 and TRBJ2-7; D gene ambiguous. Trimming took off 2 bases at V and 6 bases at J, with 8 bases between the two ends. The CDR3 spans 12 residues. Germline lookup yields CDR1 MDHEN and CDR2 SYDVKM. CDR3 loop: CASSLGVSEQYF. Here the CDR3 DNA reads TGTGCCAGCAGTTTAGGGGTCTCCGAGCAGTACTTC.

The gene calls are TRBV5-6 and TRBJ2-2, with D perhaps matching TRBD1 (5 bases). Germline V gives CDR1 SGHDT, CDR2 YYEEEE. V was pared by 0 bases and J by 7 bases, with 10 bases between. There are 14 residues in the CDR3. The CDR3 nucleotides are TGTGCCAGCAGCTTGGCTCAGGGTGTCGGGGAGCTGTTTTTT. This codes for CASSLAQGVGELFF.